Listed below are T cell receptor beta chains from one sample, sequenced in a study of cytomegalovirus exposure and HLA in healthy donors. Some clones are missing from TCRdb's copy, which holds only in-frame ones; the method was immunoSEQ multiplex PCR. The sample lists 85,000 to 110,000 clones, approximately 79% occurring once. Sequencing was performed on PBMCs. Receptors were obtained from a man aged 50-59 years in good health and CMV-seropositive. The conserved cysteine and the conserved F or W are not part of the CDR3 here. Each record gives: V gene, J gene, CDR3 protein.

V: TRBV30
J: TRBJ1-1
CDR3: AWSVKGDEAF

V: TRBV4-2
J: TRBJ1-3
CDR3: ASSPYSSGNSGNTIY

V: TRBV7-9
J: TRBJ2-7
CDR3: SSSLAMVAGANEQY

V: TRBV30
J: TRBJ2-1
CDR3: AHVAGAYNEQF

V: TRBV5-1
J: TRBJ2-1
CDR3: ASSSRLAGVNEQF

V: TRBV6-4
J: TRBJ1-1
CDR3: ASSEADLNTEAF

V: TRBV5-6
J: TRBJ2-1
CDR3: ASSLSGKGGQGRNEQF

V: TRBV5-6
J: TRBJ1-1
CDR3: ASSAGGVNTEAF

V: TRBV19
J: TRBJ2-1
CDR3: ASSIGPSAHSYNEQF

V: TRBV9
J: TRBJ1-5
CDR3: ASNPEGRSNQPQH

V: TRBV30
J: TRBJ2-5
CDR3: AWTEGRGETQY

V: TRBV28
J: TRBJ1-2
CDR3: ASSLSDYGYT

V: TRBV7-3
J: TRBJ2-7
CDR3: ASSLAPGTYEQY

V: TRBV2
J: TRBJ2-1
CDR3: ASSTAGAGQF

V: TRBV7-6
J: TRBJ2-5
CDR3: ASSLGGQGSSTQY

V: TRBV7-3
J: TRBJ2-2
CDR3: ASSLFPGANTGELF

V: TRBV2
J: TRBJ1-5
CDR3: ASSGRTGGNQPQH

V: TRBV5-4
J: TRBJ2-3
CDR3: ASSLRGATDTQY

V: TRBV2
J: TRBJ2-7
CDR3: ASKPLAGEYEQY

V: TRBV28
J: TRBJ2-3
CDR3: ATSRDTQY

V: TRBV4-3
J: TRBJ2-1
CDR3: ASSQGGPSDEQF

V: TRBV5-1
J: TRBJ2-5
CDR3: ASSLVVGREQETQY

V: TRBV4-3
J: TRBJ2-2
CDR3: ASSQDLAGDTGELF

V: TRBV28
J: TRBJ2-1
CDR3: ASILAPGQPRDEQF

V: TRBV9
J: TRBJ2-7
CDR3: ASSVGVHRGLGPIYEQY

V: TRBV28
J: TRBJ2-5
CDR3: ASSPRTGGRSETQY

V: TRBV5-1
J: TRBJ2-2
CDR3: ASSWGLAGGSGELF

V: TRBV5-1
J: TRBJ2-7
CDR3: ASSLVQGRYEQY

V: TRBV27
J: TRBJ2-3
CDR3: ASTLAGGGTDTQY

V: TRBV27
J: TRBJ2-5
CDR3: ASSLSSGTGGETQY

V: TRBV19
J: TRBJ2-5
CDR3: ASSIADRGLKGLETQY

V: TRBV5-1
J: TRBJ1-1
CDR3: ASSLGTGGHTEAF

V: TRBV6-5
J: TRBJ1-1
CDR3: ASTGTGNRPF

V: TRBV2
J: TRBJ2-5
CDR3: ASSELVIGETQY

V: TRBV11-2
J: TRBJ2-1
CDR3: ASRKGVGEQF

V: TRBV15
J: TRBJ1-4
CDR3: ATSIAPTGGGTNEKLF

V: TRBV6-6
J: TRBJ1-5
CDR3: ASSYEAGTSNQPQH

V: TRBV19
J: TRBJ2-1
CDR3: ASSIRRDYYNEQF

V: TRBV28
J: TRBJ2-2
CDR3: ASRISGSFGELF